The rows below give T cell receptor beta chains drawn from one sample of a study of T cell responses to AZD1222 COVID-19 vaccine. The table came from immunoSEQ multiplex PCR; TCRdb's copy has only in-frame clones and leaves some out. The table records roughly 75,000 clones, around nine tenths of them present only once. This material consisted of peripheral blood, taken 28 days after the second AZD1222 dose. These receptors all come from an adult who received the AZD1222 COVID-19 vaccine. CDR3s include the opening cysteine and the closing phenylalanine or tryptophan. The order of the fields is clone size, V gene, D gene, J gene, CDR3 protein, CDR3 DNA. A D gene is named only where the DNA matches it firmly. A row's size may be missing; if present it is once, few, many or a size class.

>NA|TRBV10-2|NA|TRBJ1-1
CASSDPGGMNTEAFF
TGCGCCAGCAGCGACCCCGGAGGGATGAACACTGAAGCTTTCTTT
>NA|TRBV9|NA|TRBJ2-6
CASSVAPSSGANVLTF
TGTGCCAGCAGCGTAGCCCCAAGCTCTGGGGCCAACGTCCTGACTTTC
>once|TRBV12-2|NA|TRBJ1-2
CASRPPGGDYGYTF
TGTGCAAGTCGCCCCCCAGGGGGCGACTATGGCTACACCTTC
>NA|TRBV2|NA|TRBJ1-5
CASSWTENQPQHF
TGTGCCAGCAGCTGGACAGAGAATCAGCCCCAGCATTTT
>NA|TRBV27|TRBD1|TRBJ1-5
CASSKHGQGAQPQHF
TGTGCCAGCAGTAAACATGGACAGGGGGCTCAGCCCCAGCATTTT
>NA|TRBV7-2|TRBD1|TRBJ1-1
CASRPPAGGAAEAFF
TGTGCCAGCAGGCCCCCGGCAGGGGGCGCGGCGGAAGCTTTCTTT
>NA|TRBV29-1|NA|TRBJ2-3
CSVGSTDTQYF
TGCAGCGTTGGCTCCACAGATACGCAGTATTTT
>NA|TRBV19|TRBD2|TRBJ2-3
CASTNGASGLTDTQYF
TGTGCCAGTACCAATGGGGCTAGCGGGCTTACAGATACGCAGTATTTT
>NA|TRBV4-3|TRBD2|TRBJ2-3
CASSHSGTSGGGTDTQYF
TGCGCCAGCAGCCATTCCGGGACTAGCGGGGGGGGCACAGATACGCAGTATTTT
>NA|TRBV27|TRBD1|TRBJ2-7
CASSPGQNYEQYF
TGTGCCAGCAGTCCGGGACAGAACTACGAGCAGTACTTC
>NA|TRBV30|NA|TRBJ1-1
CAWSVSSPRNSEAFF
TGTGCCTGGAGTGTAAGTTCGCCAAGAAATAGTGAAGCTTTCTTT
>NA|TRBV7-2|NA|TRBJ1-5
CASSFQTDANQPQHF
TGTGCCAGCAGCTTTCAAACGGACGCCAATCAGCCCCAGCATTTT
>NA|TRBV28|NA|TRBJ2-7
CASSTGSAREQYF
TGTGCCAGCAGCACGGGTTCCGCCCGCGAGCAGTACTTC
>NA|TRBV30|NA|TRBJ1-6
CAWSAGIDNNSPLHF
TGTGCCTGGAGTGCTGGTATAGATAACAATTCACCCCTCCACTTT
>once|TRBV4-1|NA|TRBJ1-6
CASSQDPPSPLHF
TGCGCCAGCAGCCAAGACCCCCCCTCACCCCTCCACTTT
>NA|TRBV14|TRBD2|TRBJ2-1
CASNKRGSSYNEQFF
TGTGCCAGCAACAAGCGGGGGAGCTCCTACAATGAGCAGTTCTTC
>NA|TRBV18|NA|TRBJ2-7
CASSPESERQYF
TGTGCCAGCTCACCAGAGAGCGAACGGCAGTACTTC
>once|TRBV4-1|TRBD2|TRBJ2-7
CASSLQAAGGSLYEQYF
TGCGCCAGCAGCCTCCAGGCAGCGGGGGGTTCCTTATACGAGCAGTACTTC
>NA|TRBV11-3|TRBD2|TRBJ2-7
CASSPREGGGHYEQYF
TGTGCCAGCAGCCCCCGGGAGGGGGGGGGCCACTACGAGCAGTACTTC
>once|TRBV7-2|NA|TRBJ2-5
CASSLDPGYQETQYF
TGTGCCAGCAGCTTAGACCCAGGCTACCAAGAGACCCAGTACTTC
>NA|TRBV6-2/TRBV6-3|NA|TRBJ2-1
CASSLTEEGEQFF
TGTGCCAGCAGTTTAACCGAGGAAGGCGAGCAGTTCTTC
>NA|TRBV11-3|TRBD1|TRBJ2-2
CASSPGTANTGELFF
TGTGCCAGCAGCCCCGGGACAGCGAACACCGGGGAGCTGTTTTTT
>NA|TRBV2|TRBD1|TRBJ2-5
CASRYWTGGDQETQYF
TGTGCCAGCCGATATTGGACAGGGGGCGACCAAGAGACCCAGTACTTC
>NA|TRBV25-1|TRBD1|TRBJ1-2
CATTGQGGRGYTF
TGTGCCACGACAGGGCAGGGCGGGCGTGGCTACACCTTC
>NA|TRBV7-2|NA|TRBJ2-1
CASSLESVNEQFF
TGTGCCAGCAGCTTAGAGTCGGTCAATGAGCAGTTCTTC
>NA|TRBV5-5|NA|TRBJ2-3
CASSFYTDTQYF
TGTGCCAGCAGCTTTTATACAGATACGCAGTATTTT
>NA|TRBV27|TRBD1|TRBJ1-5
CASSHRGRKVIQPQHF
TGTGCCAGCAGTCACAGGGGGCGCAAGGTAATTCAGCCCCAGCATTTT
>NA|TRBV12-3/TRBV12-4|NA|TRBJ2-5
CASSLNAGETQYF
TGTGCCAGCAGTTTAAATGCGGGGGAGACCCAGTACTTC
>NA|TRBV11-2|TRBD2|TRBJ2-1
CASRTSGGAYEQFF
TGTGCCAGCAGAACTAGCGGGGGGGCCTATGAGCAGTTCTTC
>NA|TRBV19|NA|TRBJ1-1
CASSTRHELDTEAFF
TGTGCCAGTAGTACCCGCCACGAGCTTGACACTGAAGCTTTCTTT
>NA|TRBV11-3|TRBD1|TRBJ1-1
CASSEGQGGSFF
TGTGCCAGCAGCGAAGGACAGGGTGGATCTTTCTTT
>NA|TRBV6-5|NA|TRBJ1-2
CASTPQPNYGYTF
TGTGCCAGCACCCCGCAACCTAACTATGGCTACACCTTC
>NA|TRBV2|TRBD1|TRBJ1-1
CASRGGEGTEAFF
TGTGCCAGCAGAGGGGGCGAGGGGACTGAAGCTTTCTTT
>NA|TRBV29-1|NA|TRBJ2-2
CSVGTVNTGELFF
TGCAGCGTGGGGACTGTCAACACCGGGGAGCTGTTTTTT
>NA|TRBV5-4|NA|TRBJ1-3
CASSRPEGNTIYF
TGTGCCAGCAGCCGACCGGAGGGGAACACCATATATTTT
>NA|TRBV19|NA|TRBJ2-1
CASSIRGDYNEQFF
TGTGCCAGTAGTATTAGGGGGGATTACAATGAGCAGTTCTTC
>NA|TRBV4-1|NA|TRBJ1-1
CASSQKQGGTEAFF
TGCGCCAGCAGCCAAAAACAGGGAGGGACTGAAGCTTTCTTT
>NA|TRBV10-3|NA|TRBJ1-5
CAISEVERNQPQHF
TGTGCCATCAGTGAGGTGGAGAGAAATCAGCCCCAGCATTTT
>NA|TRBV6-5|NA|TRBJ2-7
CASRPGGGMIHEQYF
TGTGCCAGCAGGCCCGGGGGCGGGATGATTCACGAGCAGTACTTC
>NA|TRBV7-9|NA|TRBJ2-3
CASSLLQVTVSTDTQYF
TGTGCCAGCAGCTTACTCCAAGTGACGGTTAGCACAGATACGCAGTATTTT
>NA|TRBV3-1/TRBV3-2|NA|TRBJ1-5
CASSQGVRQINQPQHF
TGTGCCAGCAGCCAAGGCGTAAGACAGATCAATCAGCCCCAGCATTTT
>NA|TRBV19|NA|TRBJ2-3
CASSNPRLGLRSDTQYF
TGTGCCAGTAGCAACCCGCGTCTGGGCCTCAGGTCAGATACGCAGTATTTT
>few|TRBV19|TRBD1|TRBJ2-1
CASSSRQQGIHNEQFF
TGTGCCAGTAGTTCCCGACAACAGGGGATCCACAATGAGCAGTTCTTC
>NA|TRBV7-2|TRBD2|TRBJ2-1
CASRTSGGKDEQFF
TGTGCCAGCAGGACTAGCGGGGGGAAGGATGAGCAGTTCTTC
>once|TRBV27|NA|TRBJ2-3
CASWGVTDTQYF
TGTGCCAGTTGGGGCGTCACAGATACGCAGTATTTT
>NA|TRBV5-1|NA|TRBJ1-3
CASSLEGESGNTIYF
TGCGCCAGCAGCTTGGAAGGGGAAAGTGGAAACACCATATATTTT
>NA|TRBV12-3/TRBV12-4|TRBD1|TRBJ2-4
CASSRKQGNIQYF
TGTGCCAGCAGTCGCAAACAGGGGAACATTCAGTACTTC
>NA|TRBV12-3/TRBV12-4|NA|TRBJ1-5
CASSLTVNQPQHF
TGTGCCAGCAGTTTGACAGTAAATCAGCCCCAGCATTTT
>NA|TRBV11-2|TRBD1|TRBJ2-2
CASSLGQGSTGELFF
TGTGCCAGCAGCCTTGGACAGGGATCAACCGGGGAGCTGTTTTTT
>NA|TRBV6-6|NA|TRBJ2-7
CASSLGVNEQYF
TGTGCCAGCAGCCTGGGGGTTAACGAGCAGTACTTC
>NA|TRBV6-5|NA|TRBJ1-2
CASSPGGGYTF
TGTGCCAGCAGTCCCGGGGGTGGCTACACCTTC
>NA|TRBV3-1/TRBV3-2|TRBD1|TRBJ2-5
CASSQATGYQETQYF
TGTGCCAGCAGCCAAGCGACAGGGTACCAAGAGACCCAGTACTTC
>NA|TRBV19|NA|TRBJ2-2
CASKAIRTANTGELFF
TGTGCCAGTAAAGCTATCCGGACAGCGAACACCGGGGAGCTGTTTTTT
>NA|TRBV29-1|NA|TRBJ1-1
CSVTAGGDTEAFF
TGCAGCGTTACGGCGGGGGGTGACACTGAAGCTTTCTTT
>NA|TRBV3-1/TRBV3-2|NA|TRBJ1-2
CASSQRQAGYGYTF
TGTGCCAGCAGCCAACGTCAAGCAGGCTATGGCTACACCTTC